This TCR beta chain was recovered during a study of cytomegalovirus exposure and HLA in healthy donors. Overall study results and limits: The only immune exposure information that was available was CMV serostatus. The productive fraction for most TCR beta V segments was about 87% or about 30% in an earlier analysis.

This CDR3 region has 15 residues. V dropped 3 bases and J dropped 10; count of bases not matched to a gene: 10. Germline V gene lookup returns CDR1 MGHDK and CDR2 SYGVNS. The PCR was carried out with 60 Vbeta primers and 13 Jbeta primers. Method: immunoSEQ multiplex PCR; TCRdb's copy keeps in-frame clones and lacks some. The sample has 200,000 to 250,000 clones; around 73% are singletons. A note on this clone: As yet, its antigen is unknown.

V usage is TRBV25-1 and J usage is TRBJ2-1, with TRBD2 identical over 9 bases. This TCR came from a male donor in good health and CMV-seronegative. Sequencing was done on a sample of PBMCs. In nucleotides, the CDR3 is TGTGCCAGCAGTGAGACTAGCGGAGCCCCCAGAGAGCAGTTCTTC. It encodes CASSETSGAPREQFF.